This TCR beta chain was recorded in a study of blood T cell repertoires in COVID-19. Study-wide context: There were acute and convalescent COVID-19 samples, and they came from the United States, Italy and Spain.

The protocol was immunoSEQ multiplex PCR, while the TCRdb copy is restricted to in-frame clones and leaves out a portion. The sample gives over 150,000 clones, 65% to 85% of which show up once; 6.5% to 9% is in the top ten. This CDR3 spans 13 amino acids. Deletions cut 0 bases from V and 6 bases from J, with 5 bases between. This TCR was recovered from a woman aged 35 to 49 with COVID-19, enrolled during active disease. Sequenced sample: peripheral blood. This chain connects TRBV12-3 or TRBV12-4 to TRBJ2-2; unclear D gene. CDR3 DNA: TGTGCCAGCAGTTTAGCGGAGCCCGGGGAGCTGTTTTTT. Translated: CASSLAEPGELFF.